Listed below are T cell receptor beta chains from one sample, sequenced in a study of cytomegalovirus exposure and HLA in healthy donors. This table comes from immunoSEQ multiplex PCR, and its TCRdb copy is limited to in-frame clones, with some not included. The sample has 100,000 to 150,000 clones; approximately 75% are singletons. The sample comprised PBMCs. The receptors originated from a woman aged 45-59 years in good health and CMV-seronegative. The CDR3 runs from the conserved cysteine through the conserved F or W. A D gene is named only where the DNA matches it firmly. A row's size may be missing; if present it is once, few, many or a size class.

size,J,V,D,CDR3,DNA
few,TRBJ2-1,TRBV4-1,.,CASSQNLLQGYNEQFF,TGCGCCAGCAGCCAAAATTTGCTACAGGGCTACAATGAGCAGTTCTTC
few,TRBJ1-4,TRBV2,.,CASRWGEVNEKLFF,TGTGCCAGCAGGTGGGGGGAGGTTAATGAAAAACTGTTTTTT
.,TRBJ2-3,TRBV18,TRBD2,CASSPPTSGFSTDTQYF,TGTGCCAGCTCACCACCGACTAGCGGGTTCAGCACAGATACGCAGTATTTT
.,TRBJ1-3,TRBV7-8,.,CASSSGTFGNTIYF,TGTGCCAGCAGCTCGGGGACATTTGGAAACACCATATATTTT
.,TRBJ2-2,TRBV10-3,.,CAISESTMGGTGELFF,TGTGCCATCAGTGAGTCGACGATGGGAGGCACCGGGGAGCTGTTTTTT
.,TRBJ2-7,TRBV7-9,TRBD2,CSSSQTLAGPTEQYF,TGTTCCAGCAGCCAAACCCTAGCGGGACCCACCGAGCAGTACTTC
.,TRBJ1-2,TRBV11-2,.,CASSSLSRTANYGYTF,TGTGCCAGCAGCTCCTTATCCCGGACAGCTAACTATGGCTACACCTTC
.,TRBJ2-1,TRBV30,TRBD1,CAWRPGQGYYNEQFF,TGTGCCTGGAGGCCGGGACAGGGTTACTACAATGAGCAGTTCTTC
.,TRBJ2-1,TRBV7-2,.,CASSPNGIPPFF,TGTGCCAGCAGTCCGAACGGGATCCCCCCGTTCTTC
few,TRBJ2-1,TRBV4-1,TRBD2,CASSQGLAGGRGYNEQFF,TGCGCCAGCAGCCAAGGACTAGCGGGAGGGCGGGGCTACAATGAGCAGTTCTTC
few,TRBJ2-1,TRBV19,.,CASSPRPSESEQFF,TGTGCCAGTAGTCCCCGGCCCTCGGAGAGTGAGCAGTTCTTC
.,TRBJ2-1,TRBV4-2,TRBD2,CASSQDSSGSWNEQFF,TGTGCCAGCAGCCAAGATTCTAGCGGGAGTTGGAATGAGCAGTTCTTC
once,TRBJ2-3,TRBV9,TRBD1,CASSAGQVSTDTQYF,TGTGCCAGCAGCGCTGGACAGGTTAGCACAGATACGCAGTATTTT
.,TRBJ2-1,TRBV7-2,TRBD2,CASSLGLAGYNEQFF,TGTGCCAGCAGCTTAGGGCTAGCGGGATACAATGAGCAGTTCTTC
.,TRBJ2-7,TRBV7-2,TRBD2,CASSRGLAGGGEQYF,TGTGCCAGCAGCCGAGGTCTGGCGGGAGGAGGGGAGCAGTACTTC
once,TRBJ1-5,TRBV19,.,CASRYKEAQHF,TGTGCCAGTAGATACAAGGAGGCCCAGCATTTT
.,TRBJ2-1,TRBV11-2,TRBD2,CASSLDRDAGGPYNEQFF,TGTGCCAGCAGCTTAGATAGGGACGCGGGAGGCCCCTACAATGAGCAGTTCTTC
few,TRBJ1-1,TRBV27,.,CASSSFWPRRGKRTEAFF,TGTGCCAGCAGTTCTTTTTGGCCGCGCAGGGGTAAGCGCACTGAAGCTTTCTTT
.,TRBJ2-7,TRBV19,TRBD1,CASTEGQGDEQYF,TGTGCCTCGACGGAGGGACAGGGGGACGAGCAGTACTTC
.,TRBJ1-2,TRBV6-5,.,CASSPDSPLGYTF,TGTGCCAGCAGCCCAGACAGTCCCTTGGGCTACACCTTC
.,TRBJ2-1,TRBV7-2,.,CASTLPQYNEQFF,TGTGCCAGCACCCTACCCCAATACAATGAGCAGTTCTTC
.,TRBJ1-4,TRBV6-1,.,CASSGTESATNEKLFF,TGTGCCAGCAGTGGGACAGAAAGCGCAACTAATGAAAAACTGTTTTTT
.,TRBJ2-1,TRBV7-3,.,CASSHTSSSEQFF,TGTGCCAGCAGCCATACTAGCTCGAGTGAGCAGTTCTTC
.,TRBJ1-5,TRBV7-2,.,CASSLKGDVSPQHF,TGTGCCAGCAGCTTAAAAGGGGATGTTTCGCCCCAGCATTTT
.,TRBJ2-1,TRBV11-1,TRBD1,CASSPTGGRNNEQFF,TGTGCCAGCAGCCCAACAGGGGGCAGGAATAATGAGCAGTTCTTC
.,TRBJ2-1,TRBV1,.,CTSSRPFF,TGCACCAGCAGCCGGCCTTTCTTC
.,TRBJ1-5,TRBV19,.,CATDSGISGPQPQHF,TGTGCCACCGATTCAGGGATCTCTGGCCCTCAGCCCCAGCATTTT
few,TRBJ2-5,TRBV28,.,CASSTYGQQETQYF,TGTGCCAGCAGTACCTACGGACAGCAAGAGACCCAGTACTTC
.,TRBJ1-1,TRBV2,.,CASSASQSLYTEAFF,TGTGCCAGCAGTGCAAGCCAAAGTTTGTACACTGAAGCTTTCTTT
.,TRBJ1-5,TRBV30,.,CAWSGDSLGISNQPQHF,TGTGCCTGGAGCGGGGACTCTCTGGGAATTAGCAATCAGCCCCAGCATTTT
.,TRBJ1-3,TRBV28,TRBD1,CASSDRRNTIYF,TGTGCCAGCTCGGACAGGAGAAACACCATATATTTT
.,TRBJ2-7,TRBV7-2,TRBD2,CASSWLAGAYEQYF,TGTGCCAGCAGCTGGTTAGCGGGAGCCTACGAGCAGTACTTC
.,TRBJ2-1,TRBV28,TRBD2,CATEAGGTYNEQFF,TGTGCCACCGAAGCGGGAGGCACCTACAATGAGCAGTTCTTC
few,TRBJ2-7,TRBV7-4,TRBD1,CASSSGPQGANNYEQYF,TGTGCCAGCAGCTCTGGCCCACAGGGGGCCAACAACTACGAGCAGTACTTC
.,TRBJ1-2,TRBV6-6,TRBD1,CASSYTGDYGYTF,TGTGCCAGCAGTTACACAGGGGACTATGGCTACACCTTC
once,TRBJ1-1,TRBV29-1,TRBD1,CSAMTGGNTEAFF,TGCAGCGCCATGACAGGGGGGAACACTGAAGCTTTCTTT
.,TRBJ2-1,TRBV27,TRBD2,CASSLMASGNNEQFF,TGTGCCAGCAGTCTAATGGCTAGCGGCAACAATGAGCAGTTCTTC
.,TRBJ2-5,TRBV6-5,TRBD2,CASNPSGRGETQYF,TGTGCCAGCAACCCTAGTGGGAGGGGTGAGACCCAGTACTTC
.,TRBJ2-1,TRBV28,.,CASSFFSVLEDEQFF,TGTGCCAGCAGTTTTTTCTCGGTTCTGGAGGATGAGCAGTTCTTC
once,TRBJ1-2,TRBV7-2,.,CASSSSTRGYTF,TGTGCCAGCAGCTCTTCCACGCGGGGCTACACCTTC
.,TRBJ1-5,TRBV10-3,.,CAISESVGEGQPQHF,TGTGCCATCAGTGAGTCGGTAGGGGAGGGTCAGCCCCAGCATTTT
.,TRBJ2-1,TRBV5-1,.,CASRSSSYNEQFF,TGCGCCAGCAGGTCTAGCTCTTACAATGAGCAGTTCTTC
.,TRBJ2-1,TRBV15,.,CATRTFDSSYNEQFF,TGTGCCACCAGAACTTTTGACAGCTCCTACAATGAGCAGTTCTTC
.,TRBJ2-2,TRBV7-7,.,CASSLASAGGPGELFF,TGTGCCAGCAGCTTAGCTTCTGCGGGCGGGCCCGGGGAGCTGTTTTTT
.,TRBJ2-1,TRBV4-1,TRBD2,CASSQGGGRAGKANEQFF,TGCGCCAGCAGCCAAGGAGGTGGGAGGGCCGGTAAGGCCAATGAGCAGTTCTTC
once,TRBJ1-2,TRBV30,.,CAWSDRENYGYTF,TGTGCCTGGAGTGACAGGGAGAACTATGGCTACACCTTC
once,TRBJ1-2,TRBV28,.,CASSFHHLTRRPNYGYTF,TGTGCCAGCAGTTTTCACCACTTAACTAGGAGACCTAACTATGGCTACACCTTC
.,TRBJ2-1,TRBV11-2,TRBD2,CASSPIAGSHNEQFF,TGTGCCAGCAGTCCTATAGCGGGTTCCCACAATGAGCAGTTCTTC
once,TRBJ2-3,TRBV7-9,.,CASSLAGWASDTDTQYF,TGTGCCAGCAGCTTAGCGGGTTGGGCTAGCGACACAGATACGCAGTATTTT
.,TRBJ1-1,TRBV4-3,.,CASSQAWEVTEAFF,TGCGCCAGCAGCCAAGCCTGGGAGGTTACTGAAGCTTTCTTT
.,TRBJ2-2,TRBV7-9,.,CASSLVQVKSGELFF,TGTGCCAGCAGCTTAGTACAGGTCAAGTCCGGGGAGCTGTTTTTT
.,TRBJ2-1,TRBV28,TRBD2,CASSLTSGSSSYNEQFF,TGTGCCAGCAGCTTAACTAGCGGGAGTAGCTCCTACAATGAGCAGTTCTTC
.,TRBJ2-2,TRBV27,TRBD1,CASSSLGTGDAGELFF,TGTGCCAGCAGTTCCCTGGGGACAGGCGACGCCGGGGAGCTGTTTTTT
.,TRBJ2-7,TRBV28,.,CASSSLGPHSYEQYF,TGTGCCAGCAGTTCCCTAGGTCCCCACTCCTACGAGCAGTACTTC
.,TRBJ2-7,TRBV19,TRBD2,CASYGTSGAGRAYEQYF,TGTGCCAGTTACGGGACTAGCGGGGCCGGGCGGGCCTACGAGCAGTACTTC
.,TRBJ2-1,TRBV14,.,CASSLITGSAQFF,TGTGCCAGCAGCCTGATTACAGGTTCGGCGCAGTTCTTC
.,TRBJ1-4,TRBV2,TRBD1,CASSDWGGTGNEKLFF,TGTGCCAGCAGCGACTGGGGCGGGACAGGGAATGAAAAACTGTTTTTT
.,TRBJ1-5,TRBV27,.,CASSLADNQPQHF,TGTGCCAGCAGTTTGGCAGACAATCAGCCCCAGCATTTT
.,TRBJ2-1,TRBV28,TRBD2,CASSLCMTSGSCNEQFF,TGTGCCAGCAGTTTATGCATGACTAGCGGGAGTTGCAATGAGCAGTTCTTC
.,TRBJ2-2,TRBV4-1,.,CASSQEGSGSGELFF,TGCGCCAGCAGCCAAGAAGGCTCGGGGTCTGGGGAGCTGTTTTTT